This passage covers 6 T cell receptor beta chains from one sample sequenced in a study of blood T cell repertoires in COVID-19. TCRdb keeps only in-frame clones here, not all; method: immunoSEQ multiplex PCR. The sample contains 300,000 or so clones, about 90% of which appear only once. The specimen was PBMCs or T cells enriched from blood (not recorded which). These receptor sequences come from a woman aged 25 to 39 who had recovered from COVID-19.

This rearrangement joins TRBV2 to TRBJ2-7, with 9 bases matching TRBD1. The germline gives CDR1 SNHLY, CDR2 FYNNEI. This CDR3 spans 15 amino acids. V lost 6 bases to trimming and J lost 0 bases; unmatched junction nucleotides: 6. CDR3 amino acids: CASSAPGQGSYEQYF. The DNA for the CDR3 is TGTGCCAGCAGCGCCCCGGGACAGGGCTCCTACGAGCAGTACTTC.

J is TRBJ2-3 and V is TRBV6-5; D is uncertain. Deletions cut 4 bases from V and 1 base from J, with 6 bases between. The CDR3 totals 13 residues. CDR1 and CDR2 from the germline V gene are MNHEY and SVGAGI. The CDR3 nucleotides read TGTGCCAGCAGTTCTCCCGGCACAGATACGCAGTATTTT. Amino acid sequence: CASSSPGTDTQYF.

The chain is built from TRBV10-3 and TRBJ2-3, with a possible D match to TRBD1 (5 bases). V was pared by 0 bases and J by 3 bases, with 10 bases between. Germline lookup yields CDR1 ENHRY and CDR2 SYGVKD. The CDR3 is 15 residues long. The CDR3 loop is CAISESPGLTDTQYF. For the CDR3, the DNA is TGTGCCATCAGTGAGTCTCCAGGGTTGACAGATACGCAGTATTTT.

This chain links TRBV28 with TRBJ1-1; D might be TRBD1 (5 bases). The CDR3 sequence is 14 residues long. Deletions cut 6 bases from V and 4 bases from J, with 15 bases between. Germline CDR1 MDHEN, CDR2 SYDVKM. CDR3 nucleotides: TGTGCCAGCAGCAGAGGGGCCGGGGGCACTGAAGCTTTCTTT. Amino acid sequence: CASSRGAGGTEAFF.

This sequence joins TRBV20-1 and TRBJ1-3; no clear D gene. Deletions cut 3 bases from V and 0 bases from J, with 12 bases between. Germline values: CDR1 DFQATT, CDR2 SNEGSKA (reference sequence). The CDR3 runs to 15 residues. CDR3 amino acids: CSASRRLSSGNTIYF. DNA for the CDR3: TGCAGTGCTAGTAGGCGGTTAAGCTCTGGAAACACCATATATTTT.

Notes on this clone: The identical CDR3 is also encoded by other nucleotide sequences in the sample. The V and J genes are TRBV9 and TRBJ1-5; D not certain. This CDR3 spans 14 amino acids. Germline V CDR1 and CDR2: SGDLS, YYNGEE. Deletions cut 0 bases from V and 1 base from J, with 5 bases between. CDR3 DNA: TGTGCCAGCAGCGTAGGCGGCAGCAATCAGCCCCAGCATTTT. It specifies CASSVGGSNQPQHF.